A single sample gave rise to the 23 T cell receptor beta chains below, sequenced in a study of beta chain features in type 1 diabetes. Reverse transcription of all isolated RNA meant that expressed TCRB transcripts were sequenced. Sequencing used immunoSEQ multiplex PCR; TCRdb keeps in-frame clones, though not all of them. The table lists about 900,000 clones, under 20% of them singletons. Source material: naive CD4+ T cells from blood. These receptors originate from a woman under 30 in good health.

The chain combines TRBV18 with TRBJ2-7; D gene unclear. This CDR3 region has 14 residues. Per the germline V gene, CDR1 is KGHSH and CDR2 is LQKENI. Trimming took 3 bases from V and 0 from J, leaving 9 bases between them. CDR3 sequence reads: CASSPYERSYEQYF. DNA for the CDR3: TGTGCCAGCTCACCCTATGAGCGCTCCTACGAGCAGTACTTC.

The V and J genes are TRBV2 and TRBJ2-2; TRBD2 matches 12 bases. The CDR3 runs to 15 residues. V lost 5 bases and J lost 7; bases outside the gene matches: 5. Germline values: CDR1 SNHLY, CDR2 FYNNEI. The CDR3 nucleotides read TGTGCCAGCAGTAGCCTAGCGGGAGGGCTCGGGGAGCTGTTTTTT. Translation: CASSSLAGGLGELFF.

In this sample, this clone turned up a few times. The V and J genes are TRBV9 and TRBJ1-2; the D gene is possibly TRBD1 (5 bases). V was clipped by 2 bases and J by 0 bases, with 11 bases between them. Germline values: CDR1 SGDLS, CDR2 YYNGEE. CDR3 length: 15 amino acids. CDR3 amino acids: CASSVGQLTNYGYTF. CDR3 in DNA: TGTGCCAGCAGCGTGGGGCAGCTCACTAACTATGGCTACACCTTC.

There are a few counts of this clone. The V and J genes are TRBV11-1 and TRBJ1-1; D gene unclear. V shed 5 bases and J shed 1 base, with 11 bases lying between them. The CDR3 length is 14 residues. CDR1 is SGHAT, CDR2 FQDESV, per germline (reference sequence). The CDR3 region is CASSRSPGNTEAFF. CDR3 DNA: TGTGCCAGCAGCCGGAGCCCGGGGAACACTGAAGCTTTCTTT.

This clone was detected a few times. The same CDR3 also results from other DNA sequences found in this sample. J is TRBJ2-7 and V is TRBV6-6; D ambiguous. The CDR3 is 11 residues long. Germline CDR1 reads MNHNY; CDR2 reads SVGAGI (reference sequence). V lost 5 bases, J lost 0 bases, and 2 bases lay in between. CDR3 region: CASSRSYEQYF. For the CDR3, the DNA is TGTGCCAGCAGTCGCTCCTACGAGCAGTACTTC.

The chain links TRBV5-4 to TRBJ1-1, with D hard to call. Between the trimmed V and J ends, which lost 5 bases and 2 bases, there was a span of 4 bases. This CDR3 has 11 residues. Germline V gene sequence: CDR1 SGHNT, CDR2 YYREEE (reference sequence). CDR3: CASRYNTEAFF. CDR3 bases: TGTGCCAGCAGATATAACACTGAAGCTTTCTTT.

The chain combines TRBV7-9 with TRBJ2-3; TRBD2 matches at 8 bases. V shed 7 bases and J 6 bases; nucleotides not matched to a gene: 12. This CDR3 comprises 15 residues. The germline V gene has CDR1 SEHNR and CDR2 FQNEAQ (reference sequence). The DNA for the CDR3 is TGTGCCAGCAACATCGGGGGCGGGAGGATGGATACGCAGTATTTT. Encoded protein: CASNIGGGRMDTQYF.

The chain couples TRBV28 to TRBJ2-3; 8 bases are a match to TRBD2. CDR1 and CDR2 from the germline V gene are MDHEN and SYDVKM. CDR3 length: 15 amino acids. V trimming: 1 base; J trimming: 6 bases; junction bases outside the gene matches: 6. The CDR3 DNA follows: TGTGCCAGCAGTTTATTCACGGGAGGGAGTGATACGCAGTATTTT. This translates into CASSLFTGGSDTQYF.

Only a few counts were recorded for this clone. The V gene is TRBV5-1, the J gene TRBJ2-1, with D possibly being TRBD1 or TRBD2 (5 bases each). Per germline, CDR1 SGHRS and CDR2 YFSETQ. The CDR3 length is 18 residues. V was cut by 0 bases and J by 0 bases, with 16 bases left in between. The CDR3 loop is CASSLVGDPTLSYNEQFF. The CDR3 DNA follows: TGCGCCAGCAGCTTGGTGGGGGACCCTACCCTCTCCTACAATGAGCAGTTCTTC.

This clone was picked up a small number of times. The chain has TRBV27 and TRBJ2-2; no reliable D call. V gave up 0 bases and J gave up 2 bases, with 16 bases separating them. The CDR3 loop spans 18 amino acids. Per germline, CDR1 MNHEY and CDR2 SMNVEV (reference sequence). CDR3 residues: CASSLSIYGGKNTGELFF. DNA for the CDR3: TGTGCCAGCAGTTTATCGATATATGGCGGAAAAAACACCGGGGAGCTGTTTTTT.

This clone was recorded a few times. This chain joins TRBV29-1 and TRBJ2-3; 7 bases match TRBD1. After removal of 4 bases from V and 3 bases from J, the junction contained 7 bases not matched to a gene. The CDR3 has 14 residues. CDR1 SQVTM and CDR2 ANQGSEA come from the germline V gene. The DNA of the CDR3 is TGCAGCGTTGTTGGAACAGGGGATACAGATACGCAGTATTTT. It is translated as CSVVGTGDTDTQYF.

A single count supports this clone. V usage is TRBV9 and J usage is TRBJ2-1, with 7 bases fitting TRBD2. With 3 bases clipped from V and 6 bases from J, the junction kept 15 bases outside the gene matches. This CDR3 comprises 17 residues. Germline values: CDR1 SGDLS, CDR2 YYNGEE. The CDR3 bases are TGTGCCAGCAGCGGAGGAGCGGGACCCCCGGCCGGCAATGAGCAGTTCTTC. Translation: CASSGGAGPPAGNEQFF.

The chain recombines TRBV25-1 with TRBJ2-1, with 10 bases identical to TRBD1. Germline V lookup: CDR1 MGHDK, CDR2 SYGVNS. The CDR3 has 13 amino acids. J gave up 8 bases and V 4 bases, and 2 bases lay outside the gene matches. CDR3 bases: TGTGCCAGCAGTGGACAGGGGGCTGATGAGCAGTTCTTC. As protein: CASSGQGADEQFF.

The chain combines TRBV19 with TRBJ2-7, with 7 bases matching TRBD1. Germline-derived CDR1 and CDR2 are LNHDA and SQIVND (reference sequence). The CDR3 is made up of 15 amino acids. V trimming: 3 bases; J trimming: 3 bases; junction bases outside the gene matches: 8. CDR3 sequence reads: CASSMGRDSHYEQYF. CDR3 nucleotides: TGTGCCAGTAGTATGGGCCGGGACAGTCACTACGAGCAGTACTTC.

V is TRBV4-3 and J is TRBJ2-4; 7 bases align to TRBD1. The CDR3 is 15 amino acids. Germline assignment: CDR1 LGHNA and CDR2 YSLEER. Trimming took 0 bases from V and 4 from J; bases not matched to a gene: 3. The CDR3 nucleotides read TGCGCCAGCAGCCAAGATGGGACAGAAAAAAACATTCAGTACTTC. Protein: CASSQDGTEKNIQYF.

The V gene is TRBV13, the J gene TRBJ2-2, with 13 bases identical to TRBD2. After removal of 3 bases from V and 7 bases from J, the junction contained 2 bases not matched to a gene. Germline lookup yields CDR1 PRHDT and CDR2 FYEKMQ (reference sequence). The CDR3 spans 15 residues. The CDR3 DNA reads TGTGCCAGCAGCTTGACTAGCGGGAGGATCGGGGAGCTGTTTTTT. It encodes CASSLTSGRIGELFF.

The gene calls are TRBV20-1 and TRBJ2-1, with unresolved D. The V and J ends lost 7 bases and 9 bases respectively, with 13 bases between them. The germline V gene has CDR1 DFQATT and CDR2 SNEGSKA (reference sequence). The length of the CDR3 is 11 residues. For the CDR3, the DNA is TGCAGTGGATCTAGGACCAGTGAGCAGTTCTTC. Protein sequence: CSGSRTSEQFF.

There are a few counts of this clone. The rearrangement uses TRBV5-4 and TRBJ2-1; D gene unclear. Trimming took off 1 base at V and 10 bases at J, with 21 bases between the two ends. The CDR3 sequence is 16 residues long. Germline V lookup: CDR1 SGHNT, CDR2 YYREEE (reference sequence). In DNA form, the CDR3 reads TGTGCCAGCAGCTTGAGGACCACGCGATTAAATCGCGAGCAGTTCTTC. Its translation: CASSLRTTRLNREQFF.

This clone appeared a few times. J is TRBJ1-2 and V is TRBV6-5; D is perhaps TRBD1 (6 bases). This CDR3 comprises 15 residues. The V end was cut by 5 bases, the J end by 2 bases, with 15 bases between. Germline CDR1 and CDR2: MNHEY and SVGAGI. In DNA form, the CDR3 reads TGTGCCAGCAGTCCAACGGGGGGGCAGAACTATGGCTACACCTTC. It is translated as CASSPTGGQNYGYTF.

On this clone itself: Possible read error: a much larger clone is one base away. DNA of the CDR3: TGTGCCAGCAGCTCGTCCTACGAGCAGTACTTC. Residues: CASSSSYEQYF. The chain employs TRBV5-4 and TRBJ2-7; no reliable D call. Deletions cut 3 bases from V and 1 base from J, with 2 bases between. There are 11 residues in the CDR3. From germline, CDR1 is SGHNT and CDR2 YYREEE (reference sequence). Based on the CDR3 plus reference TRBV5-4 and TRBJ2-7, the full variable domain is ETGVTQSPTHLIKTRGQQVTLRCSSQSGHNTVSWYQQALGQGPQFIFQYYREEENGRGNFPPRFSGLQFPNYSSELNVNALELDDSALYLCASSSSYEQYFGPGTRLTVT.

A word on this clone: Other DNA sequences in the same sample also yield this CDR3. The CDR3 bases are TGCGCCAGCAGCTTGTCTCCTGGTGCAGATACGCAGTATTTT. As protein: CASSLSPGADTQYF. The chain employs TRBV5-1 and TRBJ2-3, with D unresolved. The length of the CDR3 is 14 residues. The germline CDR1 and CDR2 sequences are SGHRS and YFSETQ. Trimming removed 1 base at V and 4 bases at J, with 10 bases between. Supplemented by reference TRBV5-1 and TRBJ2-3, the full variable domain reads KAGVTQTPRYLIKTRGQQVTLSCSPISGHRSVSWYQQTPGQGLQFLFEYFSETQRNKGNFPGRFSGRQFSNSRSEMNVSTLELGDSALYLCASSLSPGADTQYFGPGTRLTVL.

V gene TRBV18 combines with J gene TRBJ2-7; TRBD2 agrees at 12 bases. CDR1 is KGHSH and CDR2 is LQKENI in the germline V gene. The V gene end was trimmed by 5 bases and the J gene end by 4 bases; junction bases not matched to a gene: 12. CDR3 size: 17 residues. The CDR3 DNA reads TGTGCCAGCTCAAAATTGGCCAGACTAGCGGGGGATTACGAGCAGTACTTC. Residues: CASSKLARLAGDYEQYF.

This clone has just a few counts. One end of the junction is discordant with germline, which a read error may explain. The chain combines TRBV2 with TRBJ2-7; tentative D call: TRBD2 (7 bases). The CDR3 loop spans 13 amino acids. CDR1 is SNHLY and CDR2 is FYNNEI in the germline V gene. The CDR3 DNA is TGTGCCAGCACTCCCTCCGCCGGGGGCGGGAGTAGCTTC. As protein: CASTPSAGGGSSF.